The present entry profiles one TCR beta chain with its context. The data stem from a study of CD8+CD57+ T cells in acquired aplastic anemia. The template used for profiling TCR beta VDJ and CDR3 was genomic DNA. TCRdb re-called the reads with MiXCR, one entry per CDR3 protein. The sample has 42,000 or so distinct CDR3 sequences, around 67% seen once. From germline, CDR1 is SGHNT and CDR2 YENEEA. The CDR3 runs 11 residues. V lost 5 bases and J 4 bases, leaving 4 bases between the germline ends. What was sequenced was sorted CD4+, CD8+, or CD8+CD57+ T cells (not recorded which) from PBMCs. V gene TRBV11-3 combines with J gene TRBJ2-3, with D hard to call. The source of this sequence is a human donor in good health, serving as a control. CDR3: CASSTADTQYF. The CDR3 coding sequence is TGTGCCAGCAGCACCGCAGATACGCAGTATTTT.